This T cell receptor beta chain is from a study of blood T cell repertoires in COVID-19 (TCRdb year 2020). Study-level background: Samples from collaborators originated in the United States, Italy and Spain and spanned both the acute and convalescent phases of COVID-19. The material from the prospective study consisted of cDNA or gDNA derived from T cells, B-cell-depleted T cells, or PBMCs. Deeply sampled blood TCRbeta repertoires from subjects exposed to, actively infected with, or recovered from COVID-19 were included in the dataset. The repertoires were released in a freely available public database meant as a resource for research on the immune response to SARS-CoV-2. Samples came from the ongoing ImmuneRACE study (first 160 participants) plus 1,254 subjects from 6 global collaborators. A de-identified subject ID, COVID-19 status, age in years and sex were almost always included in the sample metadata. Where available, HLA class I and class II types were obtained from metadata supplied by the sample provider rather than from assay-based typing.

Whole blood was collected in K2EDTA tubes by collaborating institutions according to the institutions' own protocols. For TCRbeta analysis, collaborator samples were shipped as frozen whole blood, as isolated PBMCs, or as DNA extracted from either sample type. Broader findings and caveats from the paper: How much clinical and demographic metadata was included differed by source and by participant, and the metadata was provided uncurated.

To note about this clone: It has no known antigen specificity. Nothing much larger sits one base from this clone, and base qualities are not available.

The immunoSEQ Assay, a bias-controlled multiplex PCR, was used to amplify TCRbeta CDR3 regions from genomic DNA. Per the source publication's procedure: Within the assay, amplification of reference gene primers was used to estimate how many nucleated cells each sample contained. To quantify the absolute abundance of each unique TCRbeta CDR3 rearrangement, sequence reads were collapsed and filtered. Productive Simpson clonality was computed per sample as the square root of Simpson's diversity index over productive rearrangements. The table was pulled from immuneACCESS by TCRdb, which kept in-frame rearrangements only. Such tables lose some clones; where checked, under half of the loss comes from unresolved V genes, and the rest has no known cause. Clonal size and the V and J genes are those of that table, whereas D and trimming came from the DNA. The table for this sample lists approximately 130,000 clones; 60% to 85% of them were counted only once. The ten biggest clones cover more than 15% of the sample.

The CDR3 spans 15 residues, from the cysteine through the phenylalanine. Only CDR3 DNA is held: 45 bases, read in frame from base 1. Ends trimmed: V by 0 bases, J by 1 base; bases unmatched to a gene: 1. Via the germline V gene, CDR1 is MNHEY and CDR2 SVGAGI. The origin of this receptor is a man of 80 years or more with acute or convalescent COVID-19. Source material: peripheral blood. The V gene is TRBV6-5 and the J gene is TRBJ2-5; TRBD2 aligns with 8 central bases. DNA sequence: TGTGCCAGCAGTTACTCGCTAGCGGGCCAAGAGACCCAGTACTTC. Its protein is CASSYSLAGQETQYF.